The next 9 T cell receptor beta chains were all read from a single sample in a study of blood T cells in healthy people across ages. Primed by a sample-barcoded 5' primer and a J-beta primer mix, a second PCR proceeded for 7 to 11 cycles. TCRdb analysed the 5' RACE reads with MiXCR anew, one entry per CDR3 protein. The profile shows 850,000 to 1,100,000 distinct CDR3 sequences, 35% to 40% of them singletons. Sequencing was performed on blood. The receptors shown here come from a young man in good health.

This clonotype occurred a few times. This sequence joins TRBV2 and TRBJ2-7; D may correspond to TRBD1 or TRBD2 (5 bases each). Trimming took off 7 bases at V and 1 base at J, with 8 bases between the two ends. This CDR3 is built from 12 residues. The germline CDR1 and CDR2 sequences are SNHLY and FYNNEI. The CDR3 reads CASMRGSYEQYF. Written as DNA, the CDR3 is TGTGCCAGCATGAGGGGATCCTACGAGCAGTACTTC.

V is TRBV6-5 and J is TRBJ2-1, with D maybe TRBD2 (5 bases). The CDR3 is made up of 11 amino acids. Per germline, CDR1 MNHEY and CDR2 SVGAGI. V lost 11 bases, J lost 6 bases, and 11 bases lay in between. The CDR3 bases are TGTGCCGTTCGGGGATCCAATGAGCAGTTCTTC. It translates to CAVRGSNEQFF.

In this sample, this clonotype turned up a few times. The V and J genes are TRBV12-3 or TRBV12-4 and TRBJ2-7, with D possibly being TRBD2 (6 bases). The CDR3 has 15 amino acids. Deletions cut 0 bases from V and 7 bases from J, with 16 bases between. The DNA of the CDR3 is TGTGCCAGCAGTTTAGCGGGGGGTCTTTCTAATGAGCAGTACTTC. It codes for CASSLAGGLSNEQYF.

A remark on this clonotype: Since a much larger clone is just one base distant, this may be a read error. The rearrangement links TRBV10-3 to TRBJ2-3; D is perhaps TRBD2 (6 bases). The CDR3 covers 12 residues. Germline V gene lookup returns CDR1 ENHRY and CDR2 SYGVKD. The CDR3 region has the DNA TGTACCATCAGTGGTGGGGGGGATACGCAGTATTTT. It codes for CTISGGGDTQYF.

This clonotype has a count of ten or more. The genes are TRBV7-2 and TRBJ2-5, with unresolved D. The DNA end is a closer match to TRBJ2-4, so the J assignment may be wrong. Germline V lookup: CDR1 SGHTA, CDR2 FQGNSA. The CDR3 consists of 15 residues. In nucleotides, the CDR3 is TGTGCCAGCAGCTTAGGTCAGCTAATTGGTGACATTCAGTACTTC. Its protein is CASSLGQLIGDIQYF.

The rearrangement uses TRBV6-6 and TRBJ1-5; D possibly corresponds to TRBD1 (5 bases). V lost 2 bases to trimming and J lost 3 bases, with 14 bases between them. Germline V lookup: CDR1 MNHNY, CDR2 SVGAGI (reference sequence). The CDR3 contains 16 residues. The CDR3 DNA sequence: TGTGCCAGCAGTTACGGGGGGTCGGTGGACAATCAGCCCCAGCATTTT. This codes for CASSYGGSVDNQPQHF.

This clonotype was recorded many times. The chain has TRBV12-5 and TRBJ2-3, with TRBD1 matching 7 bases. The J segment lost 1 base and the V segment lost 5 bases, leaving 6 bases of the junction unmatched. Germline assignment: CDR1 LGHNT and CDR2 FRNRAP. CDR3 length: 15 residues. The CDR3 here is CASGLMQGGTDTQYF. The CDR3 bases are TGTGCTAGTGGTCTAATGCAGGGGGGCACAGATACGCAGTATTTT. The entire variable domain, with the rest obtained from reference TRBV12-5 and TRBJ2-3, is as follows: DARVTQTPRHKVTEMGQEVTMRCQPILGHNTVFWYRQTMMQGLELLAYFRNRAPLDDSGMPKDRFSAEMPDATLATLKIQPSEPRDSAVYFCASGLMQGGTDTQYFGPGTRLTVL.

The CDR3 coding sequence is TGTGCCAGCAGCTTGGGTAAGGGACGATATACGCAGTATTTT. It is translated as CASSLGKGRYTQYF. This chain uses TRBV13 with TRBJ2-3; D may correspond to TRBD1 or TRBD2 (5 bases each). The CDR3 runs 14 residues. The germline V gene encodes CDR1 PRHDT and CDR2 FYEKMQ (reference sequence). Trimming pared 3 bases from V and 7 bases from J, leaving 14 bases between.

The gene calls are TRBV7-2 and TRBJ1-1; no definite D call. V was pared by 3 bases and J by 6 bases, with 11 bases between. Germline CDR1 is SGHTA and CDR2 is FQGNSA. The CDR3 sequence is 13 residues long. The CDR3 sequence is CASSFASRPEAFF. CDR3 sequence (DNA): TGTGCCAGCAGCTTTGCCAGTCGCCCTGAAGCTTTCTTT.